What follows are 10 T cell receptor beta chains derived from one specimen sequenced in a study of metastatic and nonmetastatic thyroid tumors. No patient received treatment before thyroid surgery. TCRdb reassembled clones from the PCR reads with MiXCR. Of over 25,000 clones in the sample, roughly 6.8% were seen once. Sequencing used blood. The receptors were gathered from a female donor with papillary thyroid cancer or a benign thyroid nodule (not recorded which). Some clones in this sample may be carry-over from other donors' samples.

The sample holds many counts of this clone. V usage is TRBV10-3 and J usage is TRBJ2-7; D may be TRBD1 (6 bases). This CDR3 spans 19 amino acids. The V end lost 0 bases, the J end lost 1 base, and 22 bases lay between the germline ends. From germline, CDR1 is ENHRY and CDR2 SYGVKD. The CDR3 DNA is TGTGCCATCAGTGAGTCGAAGTTGGGGTTCTCAGGGGTTTCCTACGAGCAGTACTTC. Its translation: CAISESKLGFSGVSYEQYF.

This clone was picked up many times. A much larger clone lies one base from this, so it may be a read error. Other DNA sequences of this sample code for an identical CDR3. The chain has TRBV6-1 and TRBJ2-3, with a possible D match to TRBD2 (5 bases). The CDR3 has 13 residues. Germline loops: CDR1 MNHNS, CDR2 SASEGT. For the CDR3, the DNA is TGCGCCAGCAGTGAGGGCTGGGCAGATACGCAGTATTTT. Translated, it gives CASSEGWADTQYF.

In this sample, this clone turned up many times. V and J are TRBV25-1 and TRBJ2-3, with unresolved D. Trimming took 0 bases from V and 1 from J, leaving 5 bases between them. Germline loops: CDR1 MGHDK, CDR2 SYGVNS. The CDR3 runs to 14 residues. CDR3 loop: CASSEYKGTDTQYF. CDR3 nucleotide sequence: TGTGCCAGCAGTGAATATAAGGGCACAGATACGCAGTATTTT.

This clone was recorded many times. V gene TRBV29-1 combines with J gene TRBJ2-7, with 7 bases aligning to TRBD1. The germline CDR1 and CDR2 sequences are SQVTM and ANQGSEA. This CDR3 region has 13 residues. J gave up 5 bases and V 4 bases, and 8 bases lay outside the gene matches. CDR3 DNA sequence: TGCAGCGTTGCTACCACAGGGGTCCACGAGCAGTACTTC. Translating gives CSVATTGVHEQYF.

This clone has at least ten counts. The rearrangement uses TRBV3-1 and TRBJ2-3; 7 bases agree with TRBD1. CDR3 size: 16 residues. The V gene's germline CDR1 is LGHDT and CDR2 YNNKEL (reference sequence). V shed 6 bases, J shed 0 bases, and the junction held 9 bases outside the gene matches. Written as DNA, the CDR3 is TGTGCCAGCAGGCCCCATGGGGGACAGAGCACAGATACGCAGTATTTT. It is translated as CASRPHGGQSTDTQYF.

This clone came up many times. This rearrangement joins TRBV7-2 to TRBJ1-1; TRBD1 is a possible D gene (5 bases). This CDR3 is built from 13 residues. Deletions cut 5 bases from V and 11 bases from J, with 18 bases between. Germline CDR1 reads SGHTA; CDR2 reads FQGNSA. DNA for the CDR3: TGTGCCAGCAGCCCCAGATTAGGGGATGTTGCTTTCTTT. Translation gives CASSPRLGDVAFF.

This clone was counted between two and nine times. A much larger clone is a single base away; this may be a read error. V gene TRBV20-1 combines with J gene TRBJ2-7; TRBD2 is a possible D gene (7 bases). Germline V gene data show CDR1 as DFQATT and CDR2 as SNEGSKA (reference sequence). The CDR3 runs 15 residues. CDR3 bases: TGCAGTGCTAGGTTGGGGGGGCAAGGCCCCTACAAGCAGTACTTC. Amino acid sequence: CSARLGGQGPYKQYF.

The chain is built from TRBV11-2 and TRBJ2-7; 13 positions agree with TRBD2. The CDR3 is 16 amino acids. Germline V gene lookup returns CDR1 SGHAT and CDR2 FQNNGV. Trimming removed 4 bases from V and 5 bases from J; junction bases left unmatched: 8. The CDR3 is CASSSWTSGRKNEQYF. The CDR3 nucleotides read TGTGCCAGCAGCTCCTGGACTAGCGGGAGAAAGAACGAGCAGTACTTC.

This clone showed up many times. V usage is TRBV20-1 and J usage is TRBJ2-2; perhaps TRBD1 as D (5 bases). Germline CDR1 is DFQATT and CDR2 is SNEGSKA (reference sequence). Between the trimmed V and J ends, which lost 3 bases and 4 bases, there was a span of 12 bases. CDR3 length: 14 residues. DNA for the CDR3: TGCAGTGCTAGCGGTCAGGGCGGCACCGGGGAGCTGTTTTTT. Translated: CSASGQGGTGELFF.

This clone was detected ten times or more. The chain employs TRBV2 and TRBJ1-4; D remains unclear. Trimming pared 3 bases from V and 8 bases from J, leaving 4 bases between. The length of the CDR3 is 11 residues. Germline assignment: CDR1 SNHLY and CDR2 FYNNEI. Here the CDR3 reads CASSDVEKLFF. The CDR3 nucleotides read TGTGCCAGCAGTGATGTCGAAAAACTGTTTTTT.